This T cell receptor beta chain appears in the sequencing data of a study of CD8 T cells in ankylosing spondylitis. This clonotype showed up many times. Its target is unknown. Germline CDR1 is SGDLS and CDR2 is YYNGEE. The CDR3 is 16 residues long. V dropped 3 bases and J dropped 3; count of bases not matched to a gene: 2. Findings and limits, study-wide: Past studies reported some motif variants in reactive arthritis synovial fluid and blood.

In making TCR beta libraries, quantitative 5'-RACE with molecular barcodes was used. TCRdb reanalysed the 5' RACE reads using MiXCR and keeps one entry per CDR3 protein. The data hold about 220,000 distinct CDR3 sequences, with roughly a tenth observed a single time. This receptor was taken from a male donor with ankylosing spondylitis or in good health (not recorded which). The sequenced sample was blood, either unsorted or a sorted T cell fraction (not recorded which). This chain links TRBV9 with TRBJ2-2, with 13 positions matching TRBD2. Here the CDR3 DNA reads TGTGCCAGCAGCGCTACTAGCGGGGGGGACACCGGGGAGCTGTTTTTT. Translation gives CASSATSGGDTGELFF.